The source of this T cell receptor beta chain is a study of T cells in Graves' hyperthyroidism and ophthalmopathy. The sample holds many counts of this clonotype. The antigen is not known. Notes on the study in general: Blood also carried most thyroid clonotypes expanded above 0.001. Before onset, ophthalmopathy was predicted by the model a median around 6 months earlier. Through a model of 13 V-J features, ophthalmopathy was separated from stable hyperthyroidism.

Those patients with uncontrolled infection, other autoimmune disease, pregnancy or lactation were excluded. V lost 4 bases and J lost 0, with 9 bases in between. The CDR3 has 14 residues. CDR1 and CDR2 from the germline V gene are SGHVS and FNYEAQ. TCR beta CDR3 regions were amplified from RNA transcripts. HTBI primers drove first-round RT-PCR of the TCR CDR3. TCRdb independently ran MiXCR on the multiplex PCR reads; one entry per CDR3 protein. The sample contains a few hundred thousand distinct CDR3 sequences, 14% of which appear only once. The rearrangement uses TRBV7-6 and TRBJ2-5; D call uncertain. The clonotype was recovered from a woman aged 35 to 49 with Graves' hyperthyroidism. Sample: blood. The CDR3 nucleotides are TGTGCCAGCAGCTCCGCGGAATACCAAGAGACCCAGTACTTC. It is translated as CASSSAEYQETQYF.